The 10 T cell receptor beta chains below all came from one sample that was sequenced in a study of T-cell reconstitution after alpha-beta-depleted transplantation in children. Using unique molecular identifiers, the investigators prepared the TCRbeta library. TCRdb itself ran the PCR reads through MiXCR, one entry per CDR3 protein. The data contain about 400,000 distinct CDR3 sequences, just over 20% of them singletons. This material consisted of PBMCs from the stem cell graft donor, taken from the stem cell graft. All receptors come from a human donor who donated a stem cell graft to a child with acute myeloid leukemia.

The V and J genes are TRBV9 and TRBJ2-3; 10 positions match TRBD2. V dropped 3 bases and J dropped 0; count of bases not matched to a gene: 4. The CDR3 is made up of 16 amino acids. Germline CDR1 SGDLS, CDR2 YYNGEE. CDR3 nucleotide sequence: TGTGCCAGCAGCGCCCCGGGACTAGCGAGCACAGATACGCAGTATTTT. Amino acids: CASSAPGLASTDTQYF.

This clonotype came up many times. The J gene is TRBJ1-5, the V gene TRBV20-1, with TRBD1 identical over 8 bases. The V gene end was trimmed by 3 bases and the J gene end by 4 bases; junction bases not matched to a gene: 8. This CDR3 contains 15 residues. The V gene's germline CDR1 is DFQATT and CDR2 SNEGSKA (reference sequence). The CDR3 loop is CSARTGVQGNQPQHF. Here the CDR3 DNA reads TGCAGTGCTAGGACAGGGGTACAGGGAAATCAGCCCCAGCATTTT.

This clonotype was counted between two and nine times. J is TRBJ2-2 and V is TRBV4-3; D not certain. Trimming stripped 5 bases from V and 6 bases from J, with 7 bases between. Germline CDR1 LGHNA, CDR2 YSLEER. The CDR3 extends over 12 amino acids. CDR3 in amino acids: CASSSAAGELFF. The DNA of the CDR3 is TGCGCCAGCAGCTCAGCCGCCGGGGAGCTGTTTTTT.

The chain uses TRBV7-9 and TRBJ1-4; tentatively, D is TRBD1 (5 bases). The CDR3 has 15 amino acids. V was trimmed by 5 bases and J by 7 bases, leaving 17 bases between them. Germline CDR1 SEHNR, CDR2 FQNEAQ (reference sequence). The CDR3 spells CASSPSGGSGEKLFF. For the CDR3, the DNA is TGTGCCAGCAGCCCCAGTGGGGGATCTGGTGAAAAACTGTTTTTT.

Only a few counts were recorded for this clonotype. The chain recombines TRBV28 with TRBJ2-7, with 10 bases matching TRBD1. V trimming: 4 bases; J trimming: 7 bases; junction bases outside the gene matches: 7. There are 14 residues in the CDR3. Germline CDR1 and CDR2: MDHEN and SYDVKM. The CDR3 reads CASSSMDRGLEQYF. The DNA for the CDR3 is TGTGCCAGCAGTTCCATGGACAGGGGGTTGGAGCAGTACTTC.

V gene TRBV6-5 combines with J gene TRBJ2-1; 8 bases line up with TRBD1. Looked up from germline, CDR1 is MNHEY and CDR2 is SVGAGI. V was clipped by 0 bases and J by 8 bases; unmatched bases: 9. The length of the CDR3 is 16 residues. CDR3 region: CASSYSAGGYYDEQFF. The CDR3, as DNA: TGTGCCAGCAGTTACTCGGCAGGGGGCTATTATGATGAGCAGTTCTTC.

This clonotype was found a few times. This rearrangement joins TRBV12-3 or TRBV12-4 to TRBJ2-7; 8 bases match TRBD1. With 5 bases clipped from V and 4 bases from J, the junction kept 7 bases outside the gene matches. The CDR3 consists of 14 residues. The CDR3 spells CASSPGQGRYEQYF. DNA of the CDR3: TGTGCCAGCAGTCCCGGACAGGGTCGATACGAGCAGTACTTC.

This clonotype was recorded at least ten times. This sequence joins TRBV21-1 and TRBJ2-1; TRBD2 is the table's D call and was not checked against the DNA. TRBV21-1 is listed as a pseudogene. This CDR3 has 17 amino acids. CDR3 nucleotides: TGTGCCAGCAGCAAATCCATCGACTACACCTCCTACAATGAGCAGTTCTTC. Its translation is CASSKSIDYTSYNEQFF.

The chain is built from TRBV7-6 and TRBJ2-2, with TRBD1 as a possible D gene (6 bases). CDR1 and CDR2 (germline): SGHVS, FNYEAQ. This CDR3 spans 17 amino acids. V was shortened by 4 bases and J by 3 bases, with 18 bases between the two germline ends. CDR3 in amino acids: CASSSETGPMDTGELFF. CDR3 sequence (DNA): TGTGCCAGCAGCTCCGAAACAGGGCCAATGGACACCGGGGAGCTGTTTTTT.

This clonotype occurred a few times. The CDR3 DNA reads TGCGCCAGCAGCTTGGGATACGATGAGCAGTTCTTC. It yields the protein CASSLGYDEQFF. The rearrangement uses TRBV5-1 and TRBJ2-1; D is unclear. The germline gives CDR1 SGHRS, CDR2 YFSETQ. The CDR3 totals 12 residues. Trimming took 0 bases from V and 8 from J, leaving 6 bases between them.